The next 19 T cell receptor beta chains were all read from a single sample in a study of early T cells in non-severe SARS-CoV-2 infection (dated by TCRdb to the early 2020s). The protocol used for the library was 5' RACE. The sequencer listed for this sample is NextSeq 500. The public reads were run again by TCRdb, first through fastp at Q25 and then through MiXCR, and only productive beta chains were kept. A single entry per CDR3 protein holds the most common genes and DNA from its merged rows. Counted in this sample were tens of thousands of distinct CDR3 sequences; 10% to 15% of them appeared once. The top ten clones comprise 6% to 7% of the sample. The sample taken for sequencing was whole blood. These receptors were collected from an adult who was a healthcare worker with PCR-confirmed SARS-CoV-2 infection or an uninfected control (not recorded which).

This clonotype was seen only a few times. The chain employs TRBV6-4 and TRBJ2-5, with TRBD2 as a possible D gene (6 bases). The CDR3 sequence is 15 residues long. Trimming pared 4 bases from V and 2 bases from J, leaving 14 bases between. Germline CDR1 is MRHNA and CDR2 is SNTAGT. CDR3 region: CASSALGLPQETQYF. The CDR3 coding sequence is TGTGCCAGCAGTGCATTGGGACTTCCACAAGAGACCCAGTACTTC.

CDR3 nucleotide sequence: TGTGCCAGCAGTTGGGACACAAGGGAGCTGTTTTTT. Translated, it gives CASSWDTRELFF. This chain connects TRBV6-5 to TRBJ1-4, with a weak D call TRBD1 (6 bases). The last part of the DNA fits TRBJ2-2 better; the J call may be wrong. The CDR3 covers 12 residues. CDR1 and CDR2 (germline): MNHEY, SVGAGI.

The gene calls are TRBV6-5 and TRBJ1-1; D remains ambiguous. Germline values: CDR1 MNHEY, CDR2 SVGAGI. With 4 bases removed from V and 4 bases from J, the gap between germline ends came to 10 bases. The CDR3 is 13 amino acids. DNA of the CDR3: TGTGCCAGCAGTTTAGGGAGGGCCACTGAAGCTTTCTTT. Translated: CASSLGRATEAFF.

The sample holds many counts of this clonotype. The gene calls are TRBV12-3 or TRBV12-4 and TRBJ2-6, with D unclear. Trimming removed 3 bases from V and 5 bases from J, with 8 bases in between. The CDR3 loop spans 14 amino acids. CDR3 sequence reads: CASSFGLWANVLTF. The CDR3 nucleotides are TGTGCCAGCAGTTTTGGCCTCTGGGCCAACGTCCTGACTTTC.

In its sample, this clonotype was seen a few times. The rearrangement uses TRBV9 and TRBJ2-2; D may be TRBD1 (6 bases). Trimming removed 1 base at V and 4 bases at J, with 11 bases between. In germline, CDR1 is SGDLS, CDR2 YYNGEE. The CDR3 contains 15 residues. The CDR3 reads CASSVHRASTGELFF. Written as DNA, the CDR3 is TGTGCCAGCAGCGTACACAGGGCTAGCACCGGGGAGCTGTTTTTT.

This clonotype appeared a few times. DNA for the CDR3: TGTGCCAGTTTACTAGCGCCCAACACCGGGGAGCTGTTTTTT. Translating it yields CASLLAPNTGELFF. The chain recombines TRBV7-9 with TRBJ2-2; TRBD2 matches at 7 bases. There are 14 residues in the CDR3. Germline CDR1 SEHNR, CDR2 FQNEAQ (reference sequence). The V segment lost 9 bases and the J segment 2 bases; nucleotides outside the gene matches: 6.

This clonotype occurred a few times. The chain recombines TRBV5-5 with TRBJ2-2; 7 positions agree with TRBD2. Looked up from germline, CDR1 is SGHKS and CDR2 is YYEKEE (reference sequence). The CDR3 totals 18 residues. J was trimmed by 4 bases and V by 0 bases; bases with no gene match: 12. The DNA for the CDR3 is TGTGCCAGCAGCTTGGCACCTAGGCGGGAGATGGTCACCGGGGAGCTGTTTTTT. Amino acids: CASSLAPRREMVTGELFF.

This chain uses TRBV5-5 with TRBJ1-4; the D gene is possibly TRBD1 (5 bases). V lost 4 bases to trimming and J lost 5 bases, with 18 bases between them. The V gene's germline CDR1 is SGHKS and CDR2 YYEKEE (reference sequence). This CDR3 is 16 amino acids long. DNA of the CDR3: TGTGCCAGCAGCCAACCTCCGGGACGGACAAATGAAAAACTGTTTTTT. The encoded protein is CASSQPPGRTNEKLFF.

This rearrangement joins TRBV29-1 to TRBJ2-3; TRBD1 agrees at 8 bases. Germline loops: CDR1 SQVTM, CDR2 ANQGSEA. The V and J ends lost 5 bases and 0 bases, in that order; junction bases with no gene match: 10. This CDR3 is built from 16 residues. CDR3 region: CSVYLDRGSSTDTQYF. The CDR3 nucleotides are TGCAGCGTTTACCTAGACAGGGGTTCTAGCACAGATACGCAGTATTTT.

The gene calls are TRBV11-2 and TRBJ1-3; D is unresolved. Trimming stripped 8 bases from V and 1 base from J, with 12 bases between. Germline V gene sequence: CDR1 SGHAT, CDR2 FQNNGV. The CDR3 loop spans 14 amino acids. CDR3 sequence: CASPRSRSGNTIYF. The CDR3 nucleotides read TGTGCCAGCCCCCGAAGTCGATCTGGAAACACCATATATTTT.

V usage is TRBV5-1 and J usage is TRBJ1-1; TRBD1 might be the D (5 bases). The CDR3 runs 15 residues. From germline, CDR1 is SGHRS and CDR2 YFSETQ. The ends were cut back, 4 bases at V and 3 bases at J, with 16 bases in the middle. The CDR3 protein is CASSRSGADYTEAFF. In DNA form, the CDR3 reads TGCGCCAGCAGCCGGAGCGGGGCAGATTACACTGAAGCTTTCTTT.

This chain connects TRBV20-1 to TRBJ2-1; 11 bases are shared with TRBD2. The CDR3 runs 14 residues. Germline V gene lookup returns CDR1 DFQATT and CDR2 SNEGSKA (reference sequence). Germline trimming cut 8 bases from V and 8 bases from J; bases unmatched to any gene: 11. CDR3 sequence: CSTLGLAVGDEQFF. For the CDR3, the DNA is TGCAGTACCCTGGGACTAGCGGTCGGAGATGAGCAGTTCTTC.

J is TRBJ1-3 and V is TRBV6-2 or TRBV6-3; D is ambiguous. This CDR3 has 15 residues. The V gene's germline CDR1 is MNHEY and CDR2 SVGEGT. The V gene lost 0 bases and the J gene lost 2 bases, with 8 bases spanning the gap. The CDR3 DNA reads as TGTGCCAGCAGTTACTCCGGAGGAACTGGAAACACCATATATTTT. Amino acid sequence: CASSYSGGTGNTIYF.

This clonotype was recorded many times. The chain couples TRBV7-9 to TRBJ1-2; TRBD1 matches at 8 bases. The CDR3 runs 14 residues. V shed 3 bases and J 4 bases; nucleotides not matched to a gene: 4. Germline V gene data show CDR1 as SEHNR and CDR2 as FQNEAQ (reference sequence). The CDR3 spells CASSFAGGGYGYTF. Here the CDR3 DNA reads TGTGCCAGCAGCTTCGCAGGGGGCGGCTATGGCTACACCTTC.

The V and J genes are TRBV14 and TRBJ1-3; possible D gene TRBD1, 5 bases. CDR1 and CDR2 from the germline V gene are SGHDN and FVKESK. The length of the CDR3 is 15 residues. V lost 0 bases and J lost 0, with 6 bases in between. CDR3 sequence: CASSQDQGSGNTIYF. The DNA of the CDR3 is TGTGCCAGCAGCCAAGATCAGGGCTCTGGAAACACCATATATTTT.

The chain recombines TRBV5-1 with TRBJ2-3, with D maybe TRBD1 (6 bases). V was shortened by 6 bases and J by 2 bases, with 19 bases between the two germline ends. Germline V gene data show CDR1 as SGHRS and CDR2 as YFSETQ. The CDR3 is 16 residues long. The DNA for the CDR3 is TGCGCCAGCACACTAAGGACAGCGAGTCCCACAGATACGCAGTATTTT. Its protein is CASTLRTASPTDTQYF.

The rearrangement links TRBV20-1 to TRBJ2-4; a possible D gene is TRBD2 (5 bases). CDR3 length: 14 residues. Looked up from germline, CDR1 is DFQATT and CDR2 is SNEGSKA (reference sequence). Trimming left V 6 bases short and J 0 bases short, with 12 bases between. Written as DNA, the CDR3 is TGCAGTGCCCCTCACGGGGAAGCCAAAAACATTCAGTACTTC. It encodes CSAPHGEAKNIQYF.

The CDR3 sequence: CASSPRRGQGIGGELFF. CDR3 nucleotide sequence: TGTGCCAGCAGCCCCCGCCGAGGACAGGGGATCGGCGGGGAGCTGTTTTTT. The chain links TRBV7-9 to TRBJ2-2; 9 bases fit TRBD1. From germline, CDR1 is SEHNR and CDR2 FQNEAQ (reference sequence). V shed 5 bases, J shed 7 bases, and the junction held 14 bases outside the gene matches. CDR3 length: 17 residues.

This clonotype was counted only a few times. V and J are TRBV7-2 and TRBJ1-4; no clear D. CDR1 and CDR2 (germline): SGHTA, FQGNSA. Between the trimmed V and J ends, which lost 6 bases and 5 bases, there was a span of 13 bases. The CDR3 consists of 14 residues. CDR3: CASSPRALNEKLFF. CDR3 nucleotide sequence: TGTGCCAGCAGTCCTCGGGCCTTAAATGAAAAACTGTTTTTT.